This is a list of T cell receptor beta chains from one sample in a study of blood T cells in healthy people across ages. Each CDR3 protein gets one entry after TCRdb re-called the 5' RACE reads with MiXCR. Of over 450,000 distinct CDR3 sequences listed, nearly 25% are singletons. The data were also submitted as part of a second study, on T cells of mothers and their children.

The specimen was blood. The receptors come from a boy younger than 18 in good health. CDR3s leave out the opening cysteine and the closing phenylalanine or tryptophan.

CDR3aa: ASSPRGANGNTIY
v_gene: TRBV7-9

CDR3aa: ASSQDRGAAYEQY
v_gene: TRBV4-3

CDR3aa: ASSFQGIVNTEAF
v_gene: TRBV27

CDR3aa: ASSTVRVNYEQY
v_gene: TRBV13

CDR3aa: ASSEARF
v_gene: TRBV6-1

CDR3aa: ASSQEDRVKGEQY
v_gene: TRBV4-3

CDR3aa: ATATSTDTQY
v_gene: TRBV12-3/TRBV12-4

CDR3aa: SAPFPGGSVRKLF
v_gene: TRBV20-1

CDR3aa: ASSQHQLAGAYNEQF
v_gene: TRBV4-3

CDR3aa: ASSLWVGRSTDTQY
v_gene: TRBV28